This TCR beta chain was captured in a study of cytomegalovirus exposure and HLA in healthy donors. Study-wide points: Being productive about 90% or about 30% of the time was typical of most TCR beta V segments in an earlier analysis.

The CDR3 loop spans 16 amino acids. V was pared by 4 bases and J by 0 bases, with 14 bases between. CDR1 is MDHEN, CDR2 SYDVKM, per germline. Worth noting for this clone: Antigen unknown.

Primers included in the PCR were 60 Vbeta and 13 Jbeta primers. The protocol was immunoSEQ multiplex PCR, while the TCRdb copy is restricted to in-frame clones and leaves out a portion. This table holds about 150,000 clones, roughly 66% found once. The source material was PBMCs. The clonotype was recovered from a woman younger than 30 in good health and CMV-seronegative. V and J are TRBV28 and TRBJ2-3; D is perhaps TRBD2 (5 bases). CDR3 nucleotides: TGTGCCAGCAGTTCTACCGGGGAAAAGAGCACAGATACGCAGTATTTT. Protein sequence: CASSSTGEKSTDTQYF.